The sequence of this TCR beta chain was determined in a study of HIV-infected children after antiretroviral therapy interruption (dated by TCRdb to between 2018 and 2020). About the study as a whole: All eight included children had a CD4+ count above 500 and a viral load below 50 copies/ml, with four on planned treatment interruption and four on continuous treatment. A median age of around 10 years was recorded in the interruption group, and a median age of 8 years was recorded in the continuous treatment group. Exposure to EBV and CMV had been recorded for most participating children. Samples from the interruption arm were taken at week 0, at week 12, at the end of interruption (week 24 or 48), and about 3 years after the study ended. Continuous-treatment samples were analyzed from corresponding weeks 0, 48 and 150. Alongside thymic output measurements, TCR repertoires of children on planned treatment interruption were compared with TCR repertoires of children on continuous antiretroviral treatment.

The study at large found these results: Minor non-naive CD45RA+ populations, such as EMRA or stem memory cells, might be present among the sorted CD45RA+ naive cells. In naive CD4+ repertoires of PTI patients, CDR3 sharing between time points fell after interruption began; many sequences were shared between end of interruption and 3 years later. An increase in the naive CD4+ Gini coefficient was observed by the end of treatment interruption, suggesting clonal expansion, and a return to baseline was observed by 3 years. The low number of patients is regarded as a limitation, and the data should be interpreted with caution.

This clonotype is assessed as medium-sized (0.01 to 0.1%). The antigen this receptor binds is unknown. It has no much larger one-base neighbor in the sample; base qualities were not kept. The method behind the library was 3' RACE. TCR libraries were generated from RNA by a 3' RACE protocol incorporating unique molecular identifiers so that PCR amplification bias could be corrected. As many as 12 amplicon libraries were pooled and then sequenced on an Illumina MiSeq using v2 2x250 paired-end chemistry. The paper's processing steps were these. Reads were processed with Decombinator to assign V and J genes and CDR3, with barcode-based error and PCR bias correction. Repertoires were subsampled to equal depth before Gini coefficient calculation using the R ineq package. CDR3 similarity was assessed with GLIPH, Hamming distance and a shared triplet metric. TCRdb took the public reads, trimmed them with fastp at Q25, ran MiXCR for clone calling and kept in-frame beta chains. All rows with the same CDR3 protein become a single entry with the most common DNA and genes. None of the V and J calls come from the authors' own analysis; TCRdb made them. Here the sample has under 50,000 distinct CDR3 sequences; 4.3% occur a single time. The ten biggest clones cover 0.7% of the sample.

This sample's treatment or condition label indicates: PENTA 11 planned treatment interruption arm or continuous ART arm. The participants, all children from the United Kingdom aged 2 to 15 years, had been on at least three-drug ART for a minimum of 24 weeks. Cryopreserved PBMCs containing at least 5 million viable cells were required, and a handful of candidate patients were excluded because of low viable PBMC yield. Using a FACSAria III cell sorter, naive CD4+ CD45RA+ CD45RO- T cells were FACS-sorted out of thawed PBMCs. The sorted cells were fixed, and RNA was then extracted with the RNeasy FFPE kit and afterward with the RNeasy Micro kit. V is pared back by 0 bases and J by 11 bases, with 13 bases lying between the germline termini. The germline V gene yields ENHRY for CDR1 and SYGVKD for CDR2. The CDR3 spans 13 residues, from the cysteine through the phenylalanine. The retained sequence is limited to the CDR3, 39 bases, with the frame set at the first base.

The source was CD45RA+ CD4+ T cells from PBMCs, pooled from several time points, collected from a donor given antiretroviral therapy, either interrupted or continuous. What this sample's cell subset or site label stands for: naive CD4+ CD45RA+ CD45RO- T cells. The TCR originated in a pool of human donors with HIV. The rearranged segments are TRBV10-3 and TRBJ1-1; the D gene is unclear. At the DNA level, the sequence is TGTGCCATCAGTGAGTCGACCTCTCGAGACGCTTTCTTT. It encodes CAISESTSRDAFF.